The sequence of this TCR beta chain was determined in a study of CD8 T cells in ankylosing spondylitis. Study-wide points: Clones linked with disease were CD8+ and fairly uncommon in the peripheral blood.

Molecular-barcoded quantitative 5'-RACE produced these TCR beta libraries. In TCRdb, the 5' RACE reads were re-called with MiXCR into one record per CDR3 protein. The sample consists of 350,000 to 400,000 distinct CDR3 sequences, 20% to 25% of them appearing once. The table lists this clonotype with a few counts. As yet, its antigen is unknown. The V segment lost 7 bases and the J segment 2 bases; nucleotides outside the gene matches: 4. CDR1 and CDR2 from the germline V gene are SGHAT and FQNNGV. The CDR3 extends over 14 amino acids. Material for sequencing was blood, either unsorted or a sorted T cell fraction (not recorded which). The receptor was isolated from a male donor with ankylosing spondylitis or in good health (not recorded which). The rearrangement links TRBV11-2 to TRBJ1-1; 10 positions match TRBD1. The CDR3 sequence is CASKTGGQNTEAFF. The CDR3 coding sequence is TGTGCCAGCAAGACAGGGGGCCAAAACACTGAAGCTTTCTTT.